These 25 T cell receptor beta chains came from one sample sequenced in a study of regulatory T cells in long-lasting Graves disease. Regarding time point: persistent/refractory GD, antithyroid drugs over 5 years with positive TRAb. The TCR library was prepared using RNA isolated from PBMCs. Sequencing libraries for TCR beta were prepared with iRepertoire HTBI primers and Arm-PCR of CDR3 regions. TCRdb re-called the multiplex PCR reads through MiXCR, storing one row per CDR3 protein. The sample has 500,000 to 800,000 distinct CDR3 sequences, 25% to 35% seen once. The sample here was peripheral blood mononuclear cells (PBMCs), taken when the disease was refractory, from a patient treated with antithyroid drugs. These receptors were obtained from a female donor with Graves disease.

This clonotype was counted a few times. The chain recombines TRBV28 with TRBJ1-2; perhaps TRBD1 as D (5 bases). This CDR3 has 15 residues. Trimming left V 6 bases short and J 0 bases short, with 14 bases between. Looked up from germline, CDR1 is MDHEN and CDR2 is SYDVKM. The CDR3 loop reads CASRISPGANYGYTF. CDR3 nucleotides: TGTGCCAGCAGAATTAGCCCGGGGGCTAACTATGGCTACACCTTC.

As regards this clonotype: One base away lies a much larger clone, so this may be a sequencing read error. The rearrangement links TRBV7-2 to TRBJ2-5, with D possibly matching TRBD1 (6 bases). Germline CDR1 is SGHTA and CDR2 is FQGNSA. The CDR3 sequence is 14 residues long. The V end was cut by 1 base, the J end by 5 bases, with 11 bases between. The CDR3, as DNA: TGTGCCAGCAGCTTAGGTGGGCAGGGGGAGACCCAGTACTTC. As protein: CASSLGGQGETQYF.

The chain combines TRBV20-1 with TRBJ1-5; D remains ambiguous. V lost 1 base, J lost 0 bases, and 10 bases lay in between. CDR3 length: 15 amino acids. The germline V gene has CDR1 DFQATT and CDR2 SNEGSKA (reference sequence). CDR3 in DNA: TGCAGTGCTAGAGTAATAGGATATAGCAATCAGCCCCAGCATTTT. Translation gives CSARVIGYSNQPQHF.

This chain links TRBV29-1 with TRBJ1-1; 9 bases are shared with TRBD1. Per the germline V gene, CDR1 is SQVTM and CDR2 is ANQGSEA. V lost 4 bases, J lost 5 bases, and 8 bases stayed unmatched. The CDR3 has 14 amino acids. This chain's CDR3 is CSVATGTGLTEAFF. The CDR3 DNA follows: TGCAGCGTTGCAACCGGGACAGGGTTAACTGAAGCTTTCTTT.

The CDR3 reads CASSSPRDGAYEQYF. DNA for the CDR3: TGTGCCAGCAGTTCCCCGCGGGACGGAGCCTACGAGCAGTACTTC. The rearrangement uses TRBV6-5 and TRBJ2-7; weak D call: TRBD2 (6 bases). The V end was cut by 4 bases, the J end by 2 bases, with 15 bases between. Germline CDR1 is MNHEY and CDR2 is SVGAGI. The CDR3 contains 15 residues.

This clonotype appeared many times. A junction end diverges from the germline sequence, so it may reflect a read error. This sequence joins TRBV6-2 or TRBV6-3 and TRBJ1-1, with TRBD1 as a possible D gene (5 bases). CDR3 length: 15 amino acids. Germline V CDR1 and CDR2: MNHEY, SVGEGT. CDR3 protein: CASSYGDGTNPEAFF. Written as DNA, the CDR3 is TGTGCCAGCAGTTACGGGGACGGAACGAACCCTGAAGCTTTCTTT.

The chain recombines TRBV3-1 with TRBJ1-1, with unresolved D. Germline CDR1 and CDR2: LGHDT and YNNKEL (reference sequence). The CDR3 runs 14 residues. Trimming cost V 6 bases and J 1 base, with 12 bases left between them. The DNA for the CDR3 is TGTGCCAGCAGAAAAACAGACCAGAACACTGAAGCTTTCTTT. Translation: CASRKTDQNTEAFF.

The rearrangement joins TRBV6-1 to TRBJ2-6; D may be TRBD2 (6 bases). With 6 bases removed from V and 0 bases from J, the gap between germline ends came to 21 bases. The CDR3 has 19 amino acids. Germline-derived CDR1 and CDR2 are MNHNS and SASEGT. The chain's CDR3 is CASSDPGGPAYSGANVLTF. CDR3 DNA: TGTGCCAGCAGCGACCCCGGGGGTCCAGCCTACTCTGGGGCCAACGTCCTGACTTTC.

V gene TRBV30 combines with J gene TRBJ1-6; TRBD1 aligns across 7 bases. The J segment lost 6 bases and the V segment lost 1 base, leaving 6 bases of the junction unmatched. The CDR3 length is 15 residues. Per the germline V gene, CDR1 is GTSNPN and CDR2 is SVGIG (reference sequence). CDR3 DNA sequence: TGTGCCTGGAGTGCTACAGGGGAGGGTAATTCACCCCTCCACTTT. The encoded protein is CAWSATGEGNSPLHF. The complete variable domain, with remaining parts taken from reference TRBV30 and TRBJ1-6, reads SQTIHQWPATLVQPVGSPLSLECTVEGTSNPNLYWYRQAAGRGLQLLFYSVGIGQISSEVPQNLSASRPQDRQFILSSKKLLLSDSGFYLCAWSATGEGNSPLHFGNGTRLTVT.

This clonotype was found many times. The chain recombines TRBV6-1 with TRBJ1-2, with 9 bases identical to TRBD1. Per the germline V gene, CDR1 is MNHNS and CDR2 is SASEGT. The CDR3 has 12 residues. J gave up 8 bases and V 7 bases, and 5 bases lay outside the gene matches. The CDR3, as DNA: TGTGCCAGCACCGGGACAGGGAGCGGCTACACCTTC. This encodes CASTGTGSGYTF.

This clonotype has just one count. The chain is built from TRBV28 and TRBJ2-5; D ambiguous. V dropped 5 bases and J dropped 5 bases, with 15 bases sitting between them. This CDR3 spans 14 amino acids. CDR1 is MDHEN, CDR2 SYDVKM, per germline. The CDR3 DNA reads TGTGCCAGCAGTAGGATCCGTGCCCAGGAGACCCAGTACTTC. It translates to CASSRIRAQETQYF.

The chain has TRBV10-3 and TRBJ1-2, with D unresolved. The CDR3 runs 12 residues. Germline V gene lookup returns CDR1 ENHRY and CDR2 SYGVKD. The V and J ends lost 4 bases and 8 bases respectively, with 11 bases between them. The CDR3 is CAISAAAQGYTF. The CDR3, as DNA: TGTGCCATCAGTGCCGCCGCCCAGGGCTACACCTTC.

The V and J genes are TRBV6-4 and TRBJ2-5, with 10 bases lining up with TRBD2. This CDR3 region has 15 residues. J lost 3 bases, V lost 4 bases, and 5 bases had no gene match. The germline CDR1 and CDR2 sequences are MRHNA and SNTAGT. As DNA, the CDR3 is TGTGCCAGCAGTGGGACTAGCGGCTTCGAAGAGACCCAGTACTTC. As protein: CASSGTSGFEETQYF.

This clonotype has just a few counts. The chain links TRBV3-1 to TRBJ2-7; a possible D gene is TRBD2 (6 bases). CDR1 is LGHDT, CDR2 YNNKEL, per germline (reference sequence). CDR3 length: 16 residues. V was shortened by 0 bases and J by 2 bases, with 14 bases between the two germline ends. The CDR3, as DNA: TGTGCCAGCAGCCAAGATGCGCTAGCGCCCCCCTACGAGCAGTACTTC. It translates to CASSQDALAPPYEQYF.

The sample holds a few counts of this clonotype. The rearrangement links TRBV7-2 to TRBJ2-2; D is possibly TRBD2 (6 bases). Per germline, CDR1 SGHTA and CDR2 FQGNSA. This CDR3 is built from 15 residues. Deletions cut 6 bases from V and 5 bases from J, with 16 bases between. CDR3 sequence: CASRKEPGVTGELFF. The CDR3 coding sequence is TGTGCCAGCAGAAAGGAACCGGGGGTAACCGGGGAGCTGTTTTTT.

This clonotype was seen more than once but under ten times. The chain has TRBV2 and TRBJ1-1; D not resolved. This CDR3 has 17 amino acids. Germline lookup yields CDR1 SNHLY and CDR2 FYNNEI. The ends were cut back, 7 bases at V and 1 base at J, with 22 bases in the middle. CDR3 sequence: CASISPVRVRENTEAFF. CDR3 coding DNA: TGTGCCAGCATCTCCCCCGTCCGGGTAAGGGAGAACACTGAAGCTTTCTTT.

This chain uses TRBV20-1 with TRBJ1-2, with D unresolved. This CDR3 is built from 12 residues. V gave up 3 bases and J gave up 7 bases, with 12 bases separating them. The V gene's germline CDR1 is DFQATT and CDR2 SNEGSKA (reference sequence). The CDR3 loop is CSASGSLGGYTF. The CDR3 nucleotides are TGCAGTGCTAGTGGAAGCCTAGGTGGCTACACCTTC.

V is TRBV30 and J is TRBJ1-2; the match to TRBD1 covers 10 bases. Trimming at V came to 7 bases and at J to 7 bases, leaving 9 bases not matched to a gene. The germline CDR1 and CDR2 sequences are GTSNPN and SVGIG (reference sequence). The CDR3 runs to 13 residues. The CDR3 spells CASPGQGFFGYTF. CDR3 in DNA: TGTGCCTCTCCGGGACAGGGGTTTTTTGGCTACACCTTC.

The chain is built from TRBV6-2 or TRBV6-3 and TRBJ1-1; D uncertain. V shed 1 base and J shed 1 base, with 4 bases lying between them. The germline gives CDR1 MNHEY, CDR2 SVGEGT. This CDR3 is built from 13 residues. The CDR3 protein is CASSYYKNTEAFF. Here the CDR3 DNA reads TGTGCCAGCAGTTACTACAAGAACACTGAAGCTTTCTTT.

V and J are TRBV6-5 and TRBJ2-2, with 9 bases identical to TRBD1. The CDR3 is 16 residues long. Per the germline V gene, CDR1 is MNHEY and CDR2 is SVGAGI. The V segment lost 1 base and the J segment 7 bases; nucleotides outside the gene matches: 7. The CDR3 is CASSYFLGQGDGELFF. DNA of the CDR3: TGTGCCAGCAGTTACTTTCTGGGACAGGGAGACGGGGAGCTGTTTTTT.

This sequence joins TRBV19 and TRBJ2-2; D call uncertain. The CDR3 runs 14 residues. The germline V and J ends were trimmed by 5 bases and 4 bases, with 11 bases remaining between them. Germline V gene sequence: CDR1 LNHDA, CDR2 SQIVND (reference sequence). CDR3 in amino acids: CASSPNSGTGELFF. CDR3 bases: TGTGCCAGTAGTCCTAACTCGGGCACCGGGGAGCTGTTTTTT.

This clonotype has ten or more counts. The chain employs TRBV12-3 or TRBV12-4 and TRBJ1-2; D might be TRBD1 (5 bases). The ends were cut back, 6 bases at V and 7 bases at J, with 15 bases in the middle. The CDR3 runs 13 residues. CDR3: CASRGASRGGYTF. CDR3 DNA: TGTGCCAGCAGAGGGGCTTCAAGAGGTGGCTACACCTTC.

The CDR3 nucleotides are TGTGCCAGCAGCTTAAAGACAGGTACTGAAGCTTTCTTT. Amino acids: CASSLKTGTEAFF. The chain links TRBV7-7 to TRBJ1-1; D might be TRBD1 (6 bases). Germline assignment: CDR1 SSHAT and CDR2 FNYEAQ (reference sequence). The CDR3 extends over 13 amino acids. V was cut by 2 bases and J by 5 bases, with 9 bases left in between.

This clonotype has only one observation. The CDR3 loop reads CAITEDPAGANVLTF. The CDR3 bases are TGTGCCATCACCGAGGACCCAGCGGGGGCCAACGTCCTGACTTTC. This chain links TRBV12-3 or TRBV12-4 with TRBJ2-6; D remains ambiguous. V dropped 10 bases and J dropped 4 bases, with 17 bases sitting between them. The CDR3 covers 15 residues.

This clonotype has a handful of counts. This sequence joins TRBV3-1 and TRBJ2-5; 11 nucleotides match TRBD2. Looked up from germline, CDR1 is LGHDT and CDR2 is YNNKEL (reference sequence). The CDR3 spans 16 residues. The J segment lost 2 bases and the V segment lost 1 base, leaving 3 bases of the junction unmatched. This chain's CDR3 is CASSQVLAGGQETQYF. The CDR3 DNA follows: TGTGCCAGCAGCCAAGTGCTAGCGGGAGGTCAAGAGACCCAGTACTTC.